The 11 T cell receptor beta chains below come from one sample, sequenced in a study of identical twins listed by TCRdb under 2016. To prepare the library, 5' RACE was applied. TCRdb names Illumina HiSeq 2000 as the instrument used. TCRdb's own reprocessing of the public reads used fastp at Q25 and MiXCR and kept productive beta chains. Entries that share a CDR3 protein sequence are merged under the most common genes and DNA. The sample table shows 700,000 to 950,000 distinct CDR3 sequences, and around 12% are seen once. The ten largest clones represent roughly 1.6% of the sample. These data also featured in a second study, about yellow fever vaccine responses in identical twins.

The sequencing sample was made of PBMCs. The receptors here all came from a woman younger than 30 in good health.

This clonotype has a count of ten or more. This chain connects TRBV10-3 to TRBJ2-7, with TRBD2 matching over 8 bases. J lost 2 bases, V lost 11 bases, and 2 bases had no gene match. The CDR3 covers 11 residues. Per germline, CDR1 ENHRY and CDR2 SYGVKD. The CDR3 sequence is CASGGAYEQYF. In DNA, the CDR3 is TGTGCCTCGGGGGGGGCCTACGAGCAGTACTTC.

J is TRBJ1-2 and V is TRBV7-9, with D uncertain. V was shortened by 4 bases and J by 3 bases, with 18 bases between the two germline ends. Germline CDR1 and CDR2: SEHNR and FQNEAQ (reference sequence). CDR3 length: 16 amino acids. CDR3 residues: CASSWTNTVADYGYTF. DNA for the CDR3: TGTGCCAGCAGCTGGACGAACACCGTAGCGGACTATGGCTACACCTTC.

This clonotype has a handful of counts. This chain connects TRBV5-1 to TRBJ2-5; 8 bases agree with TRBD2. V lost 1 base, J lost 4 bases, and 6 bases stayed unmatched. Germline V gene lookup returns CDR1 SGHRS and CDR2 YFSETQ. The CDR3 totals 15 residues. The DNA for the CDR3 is TGCGCCAGCAGCTTGTGGGCGGGAGGCGGAGAGACCCAGTACTTC. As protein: CASSLWAGGGETQYF. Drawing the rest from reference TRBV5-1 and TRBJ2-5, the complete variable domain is KAGVTQTPRYLIKTRGQQVTLSCSPISGHRSVSWYQQTPGQGLQFLFEYFSETQRNKGNFPGRFSGRQFSNSRSEMNVSTLELGDSALYLCASSLWAGGGETQYFGPGTRLLVL.

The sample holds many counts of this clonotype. The CDR3 reads CASSQEEGTGELFF. DNA of the CDR3: TGCGCCAGCAGCCAAGAAGAGGGGACCGGGGAGCTGTTTTTT. The chain uses TRBV4-1 and TRBJ2-2, with D perhaps matching TRBD1 or TRBD2 (5 bases each). The germline CDR1 and CDR2 sequences are MGHRA and YSYEKL. V gave up 0 bases and J gave up 5 bases, with 7 bases separating them. The CDR3 is 14 residues long.

In nucleotides, the CDR3 is TGCGCCAGCAGACAGCCGGGACAGGGTTTGTACGAGCAGTACTTC. It yields the protein CASRQPGQGLYEQYF. The rearrangement uses TRBV5-1 and TRBJ2-7, with 9 bases fitting TRBD1. The germline gives CDR1 SGHRS, CDR2 YFSETQ. With V trimmed by 5 bases and J by 4 bases, 10 bases remained unmatched. The CDR3 length is 15 residues.

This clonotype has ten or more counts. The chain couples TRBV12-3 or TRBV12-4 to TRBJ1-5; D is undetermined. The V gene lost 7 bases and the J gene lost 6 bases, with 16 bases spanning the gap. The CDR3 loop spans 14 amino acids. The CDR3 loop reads CASTFGLAGQPQHF. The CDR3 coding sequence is TGTGCCAGCACCTTTGGACTAGCGGGTCAGCCCCAGCATTTT.

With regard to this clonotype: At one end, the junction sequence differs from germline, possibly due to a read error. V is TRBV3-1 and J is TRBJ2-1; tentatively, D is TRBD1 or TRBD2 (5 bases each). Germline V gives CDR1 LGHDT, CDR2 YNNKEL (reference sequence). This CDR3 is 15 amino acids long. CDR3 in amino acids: CASSQVGGFTNVQFF. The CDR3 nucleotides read TGTGCCAGCAGCCAAGTTGGGGGTTTCACGAATGTGCAGTTCTTC.

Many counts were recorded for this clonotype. The CDR3 region has the DNA TGTGCCAGCAGCTTTGGGCCAACCTACGAGCAGTACTTC. Translation gives CASSFGPTYEQYF. The gene calls are TRBV7-3 and TRBJ2-7; D uncertain. The CDR3 sequence is 13 residues long. Deletions cut 3 bases from V and 2 bases from J, with 8 bases between. Germline values: CDR1 SGHTA, CDR2 FQGTGA.

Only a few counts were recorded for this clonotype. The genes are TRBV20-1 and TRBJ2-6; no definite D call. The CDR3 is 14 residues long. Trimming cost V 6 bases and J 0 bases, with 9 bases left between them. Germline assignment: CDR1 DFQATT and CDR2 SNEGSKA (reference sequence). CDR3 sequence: CSAKRTSGANVLTF. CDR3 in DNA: TGCAGTGCAAAGAGGACCTCTGGGGCCAACGTCCTGACTTTC.

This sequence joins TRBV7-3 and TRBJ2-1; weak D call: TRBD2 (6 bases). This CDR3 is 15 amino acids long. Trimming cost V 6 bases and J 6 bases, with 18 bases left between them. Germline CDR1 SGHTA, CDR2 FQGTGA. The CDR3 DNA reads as TGTGCCAGCAGGAATACGGGACTCCCCTCCAATGAGCAGTTCTTC. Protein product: CASRNTGLPSNEQFF.

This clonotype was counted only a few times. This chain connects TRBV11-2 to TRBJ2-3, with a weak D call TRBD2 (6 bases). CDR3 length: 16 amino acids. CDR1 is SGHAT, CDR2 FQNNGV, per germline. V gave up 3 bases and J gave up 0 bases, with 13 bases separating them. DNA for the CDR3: TGTGCCAGCAGCTTCCGGGGGAGGCCTAGCACAGATACGCAGTATTTT. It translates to CASSFRGRPSTDTQYF.